A single sample is the source of the 28 T cell receptor beta chains below, sequenced in a study of OX40 agonist ivuxolimab in advanced cancers. Generated by immunoSEQ multiplex PCR, the TCRdb table keeps only in-frame clones and is missing some. The sample shows about 31,000 clones, about 90% of them seen only once. Material: CD4+ or CD8+ T cells sorted from blood, obtained in a trial of the OX40 agonist ivuxolimab. The receptors come from an adult with an advanced solid tumor such as melanoma, head and neck, liver or kidney cancer.

This chain links TRBV2 with TRBJ2-6; D gene uncertain. Germline V lookup: CDR1 SNHLY, CDR2 FYNNEI. CDR3 length: 13 amino acids. V lost 10 bases to trimming and J lost 4 bases, with 11 bases between them. CDR3 coding DNA: TGTGCCACCTCGATAGCCGGGGCCAACGTCCTGACTTTC. It codes for CATSIAGANVLTF.

The rearrangement uses TRBV11-2 and TRBJ2-1; TRBD2 aligns across 12 bases. The CDR3 is 15 amino acids. Germline V CDR1 and CDR2: SGHAT, FQNNGV. J lost 8 bases, V lost 2 bases, and 4 bases had no gene match. The CDR3 DNA reads as TGTGCCAGCAGCTTACGACTAGCGGGAGTGGATGAGCAGTTCTTC. Translating it yields CASSLRLAGVDEQFF.

The chain couples TRBV10-1 to TRBJ2-5, with TRBD1 as a possible D gene (5 bases). The germline V gene encodes CDR1 WNHNN and CDR2 SYGVQD (reference sequence). CDR3 length: 13 amino acids. V was pared by 4 bases and J by 5 bases, with 11 bases between. The CDR3 DNA is TGCGCCAGCAGTGGACAGTTTTCCGAGACCCAGTACTTC. Amino acid sequence: CASSGQFSETQYF.

This chain links TRBV7-9 with TRBJ2-1; D is possibly TRBD1 or TRBD2 (5 bases each). Trimming pared 4 bases from V and 10 bases from J, leaving 23 bases between. The CDR3 runs 16 residues. CDR1 and CDR2 from the germline V gene are SEHNR and FQNEAQ (reference sequence). CDR3 sequence: CASSYDRGQGSEEQFF. The CDR3 DNA follows: TGTGCCAGCAGCTACGACCGTGGTCAGGGTAGCGAGGAGCAGTTCTTC.

The genes are TRBV5-6 and TRBJ1-2; D may be TRBD1 (5 bases). CDR3 size: 12 residues. Germline V gene lookup returns CDR1 SGHDT and CDR2 YYEEEE. Trimming shortened V by 0 bases and J by 8 bases, and 8 bases separated the two germline ends. The CDR3 coding sequence is TGTGCCAGCAGCTTGGAAGGGGAAGGCTACACCTTC. Translated: CASSLEGEGYTF.

This clone has more than one count but fewer than ten. The chain recombines TRBV2 with TRBJ2-1, with 8 bases identical to TRBD1. Germline V gives CDR1 SNHLY, CDR2 FYNNEI. Unmatched junction bases numbered 7, after V lost 1 base and J lost 8 bases. This CDR3 region has 15 residues. CDR3 protein: CASSEVAGGKDEQFF. The CDR3 DNA follows: TGTGCCAGCAGTGAAGTGGCAGGGGGCAAGGATGAGCAGTTCTTC.

The rearrangement joins TRBV2 to TRBJ2-5, with 14 nucleotides matching TRBD2. The junction had 12 bases not matched to a gene; V was cut back by 5 bases and J by 4 bases. This CDR3 has 18 residues. Per germline, CDR1 SNHLY and CDR2 FYNNEI. The CDR3 DNA sequence: TGTGCCAGCAGTCCTACCCTGACTAGCGGGAGGGGAAGAGAGACCCAGTACTTC. Protein product: CASSPTLTSGRGRETQYF. Together with reference TRBV2 and TRBJ2-5, the CDR3 gives the full variable domain: EPEVTQTPSHQVTQMGQEVILRCVPISNHLYFYWYRQILGQKVEFLVSFYNNEISEKSEIFDDQFSVERPDGSNFTLKIRSTKLEDSAMYFCASSPTLTSGRGRETQYFGPGTRLLVL.

This chain links TRBV2 with TRBJ2-3; 11 bases line up with TRBD2. J gave up 1 base and V 7 bases, and 7 bases lay outside the gene matches. CDR1 SNHLY and CDR2 FYNNEI come from the germline V gene. The CDR3 sequence is 16 residues long. DNA for the CDR3: TGTGCCAGCATCCGACTAGCGGGGATTCGCACAGATACGCAGTATTTT. This translates into CASIRLAGIRTDTQYF.

This clone was recorded a few times. This CDR3 is CASSQTLDSYEQYF. CDR3 nucleotide sequence: TGTGCCAGCAGCCAAACCCTAGACTCCTACGAGCAGTACTTC. This chain joins TRBV14 and TRBJ2-7; D is ambiguous. The CDR3 totals 14 residues. The ends were cut back, 2 bases at V and 0 bases at J, with 8 bases in the middle. Germline CDR1 reads SGHDN; CDR2 reads FVKESK.

This chain joins TRBV5-1 and TRBJ1-1, with 10 bases aligning to TRBD1. The germline gives CDR1 SGHRS, CDR2 YFSETQ. Trimming at V came to 0 bases and at J to 6 bases, leaving 8 bases not matched to a gene. This CDR3 spans 16 amino acids. The CDR3 region has the DNA TGCGCCAGCAGCTTGGAGGGGACAGGGGTAAAAGCTGAAGCTTTCTTT. It translates to CASSLEGTGVKAEAFF.

This sequence joins TRBV18 and TRBJ1-2; D is possibly TRBD1 (6 bases). This CDR3 contains 16 residues. CDR1 is KGHSH and CDR2 is LQKENI in the germline V gene. The V end was cut by 2 bases, the J end by 4 bases, with 17 bases between. This CDR3 is CASSPSRTGPGYGYTF. CDR3 nucleotide sequence: TGTGCCAGCTCACCATCCCGAACAGGGCCTGGCTATGGCTACACCTTC.

The CDR3 here is CASSGSNQPQHF. CDR3 in DNA: TGTGCCAGCAGTGGATCCAATCAGCCCCAGCATTTT. The chain combines TRBV6-1 with TRBJ1-5; D unclear. V was trimmed by 4 bases and J by 3 bases, leaving 4 bases between them. CDR3 length: 12 residues. Germline CDR1 is MNHNS and CDR2 is SASEGT.

The chain uses TRBV2 and TRBJ1-4; D remains unclear. V was trimmed by 5 bases and J by 8 bases, leaving 9 bases between them. Germline V gene sequence: CDR1 SNHLY, CDR2 FYNNEI. The CDR3 is made up of 12 amino acids. The CDR3 sequence is CASSLYREKLFF. For the CDR3, the DNA is TGTGCCAGCAGTCTGTACCGGGAAAAACTGTTTTTT.

The chain combines TRBV19 with TRBJ2-7; D unresolved. CDR3 length: 14 residues. V lost 4 bases to trimming and J lost 3 bases, with 13 bases between them. The V gene's germline CDR1 is LNHDA and CDR2 SQIVND (reference sequence). The CDR3 sequence is CASSTSSGLYEQYF. The CDR3 DNA sequence: TGTGCCAGTAGTACATCATCCGGGCTCTACGAGCAGTACTTC.

The chain carries TRBV2 and TRBJ1-2, with D hard to call. Germline V gene lookup returns CDR1 SNHLY and CDR2 FYNNEI. CDR3 length: 13 residues. Between the trimmed V and J ends, which lost 5 bases and 1 base, there was a span of 8 bases. CDR3 residues: CASSIDLNYGYTF. The CDR3 region has the DNA TGTGCCAGCAGTATCGACCTTAACTATGGCTACACCTTC.

This clone has only one observation. The chain recombines TRBV6-5 with TRBJ1-1; 7 positions match TRBD1. The J segment lost 6 bases and the V segment lost 6 bases, leaving 7 bases of the junction unmatched. Germline V gives CDR1 MNHEY, CDR2 SVGAGI. This CDR3 comprises 13 residues. The CDR3 DNA follows: TGTGCCAGCAGCCTCCGACAGGGCCCTGAAGCTTTCTTT. Residues: CASSLRQGPEAFF.

The V and J genes are TRBV29-1 and TRBJ2-3, with D tentatively TRBD1 or TRBD2 (5 bases each). CDR1 is SQVTM and CDR2 is ANQGSEA in the germline V gene. The CDR3 has 15 amino acids. The germline V and J ends were trimmed by 1 base and 2 bases, with 13 bases remaining between them. CDR3 loop: CSVEGVWGITDTQYF. The CDR3 DNA reads TGCAGCGTTGAAGGTGTGTGGGGGATCACAGATACGCAGTATTTT.

This rearrangement joins TRBV7-9 to TRBJ2-3; 12 nucleotides agree with TRBD2. Per the germline V gene, CDR1 is SEHNR and CDR2 is FQNEAQ (reference sequence). Trimming cost V 0 bases and J 4 bases; bases outside gene matches: 11. This CDR3 region has 19 residues. CDR3 sequence reads: CASSLALGLTSGSADTQYF. CDR3 coding DNA: TGTGCCAGCAGCTTAGCATTGGGGTTGACTAGCGGGAGCGCAGATACGCAGTATTTT.

The chain recombines TRBV6-5 with TRBJ2-7, with D unclear. Trimming removed 0 bases from V and 5 bases from J, with 17 bases in between. Germline V gene lookup returns CDR1 MNHEY and CDR2 SVGAGI. The CDR3 loop spans 16 amino acids. The CDR3 DNA follows: TGTGCCAGCAGTTACTCGGTCCGGCAGGTTATCGACGAGCAGTACTTC. Its protein product is CASSYSVRQVIDEQYF.

The genes are TRBV28 and TRBJ1-2; D is uncertain. Germline-derived CDR1 and CDR2 are MDHEN and SYDVKM. CDR3 size: 14 residues. The V gene lost 1 base and the J gene lost 6 bases, with 12 bases spanning the gap. CDR3 bases: TGTGCCAGCAGTTTATTTCGCCTACCCCATGGCTACACCTTC. Its translation: CASSLFRLPHGYTF.

In its sample, this clone was seen once. The V gene is TRBV29-1, the J gene TRBJ2-7; possible D gene TRBD1, 6 bases. In germline, CDR1 is SQVTM, CDR2 ANQGSEA. The CDR3 sequence is 14 residues long. Trimming took 4 bases from V and 0 from J, leaving 13 bases between them. CDR3 sequence: CSVVGRGSSYEQYF. The CDR3 nucleotides read TGCAGCGTTGTCGGCAGGGGATCCTCCTACGAGCAGTACTTC.

The rearrangement joins TRBV7-2 to TRBJ1-1; the D is unclear. The V gene lost 7 bases and the J gene lost 3 bases, with 15 bases spanning the gap. CDR3 length: 14 amino acids. The V gene's germline CDR1 is SGHTA and CDR2 FQGNSA. The CDR3: CASKRASRDTEAFF. The CDR3 DNA follows: TGTGCCAGCAAACGGGCGAGTCGGGACACTGAAGCTTTCTTT.

The chain employs TRBV28 and TRBJ2-2; D is perhaps TRBD1 or TRBD2 (5 bases each). Germline CDR1 reads MDHEN; CDR2 reads SYDVKM. The germline V and J ends were trimmed by 6 bases and 0 bases, with 29 bases remaining between them. CDR3 length equals 21 residues. The CDR3 region is CASSSREWGGATKTNTGELFF. The DNA of the CDR3 is TGTGCCAGCAGCTCCCGGGAATGGGGTGGGGCGACAAAGACGAACACCGGGGAGCTGTTTTTT.

The genes are TRBV6-6 and TRBJ2-3, with D perhaps TRBD1 or TRBD2 (5 bases each). Germline assignment: CDR1 MNHNY and CDR2 SVGAGI (reference sequence). With 3 bases removed from V and 6 bases from J, the gap between germline ends came to 19 bases. The CDR3 has 16 amino acids. CDR3 amino acids: CASSYWDPEFGDTQYF. The DNA for the CDR3 is TGTGCCAGCAGTTATTGGGACCCCGAGTTTGGGGATACGCAGTATTTT.

V and J are TRBV20-1 and TRBJ2-7; unclear D gene. V lost 6 bases to trimming and J lost 2 bases, with 8 bases between them. The CDR3 runs 11 residues. Looked up from germline, CDR1 is DFQATT and CDR2 is SNEGSKA (reference sequence). The CDR3 reads CSALAAYEQYF. In DNA, the CDR3 is TGCAGTGCCCTGGCTGCCTACGAGCAGTACTTC.

V usage is TRBV29-1 and J usage is TRBJ2-7; D is uncertain. The CDR3 consists of 12 residues. With 5 bases removed from V and 3 bases from J, the gap between germline ends came to 11 bases. Germline V gene sequence: CDR1 SQVTM, CDR2 ANQGSEA. The CDR3, as DNA: TGCAGCGTTCAGGAGAACATCTACGAGCAGTACTTC. Translating gives CSVQENIYEQYF.

The rearrangement joins TRBV10-3 to TRBJ2-1; 11 bases fit TRBD2. CDR1 ENHRY and CDR2 SYGVKD come from the germline V gene. Trimming cost V 8 bases and J 7 bases; bases outside gene matches: 4. This CDR3 comprises 13 residues. CDR3 sequence (DNA): TGTGCCATCGGTACTAGCGGGAGTAATGAGCAGTTCTTC. Its protein product is CAIGTSGSNEQFF.

This clone was recorded once. V and J are TRBV5-6 and TRBJ1-1, with 7 bases fitting TRBD1. This CDR3 has 12 residues. Germline V gene sequence: CDR1 SGHDT, CDR2 YYEEEE. V shed 0 bases and J 8 bases; nucleotides not matched to a gene: 1. Here the CDR3 reads CASSLEDREAFF. The CDR3 DNA reads TGTGCCAGCAGCTTGGAGGACAGGGAAGCTTTCTTT.